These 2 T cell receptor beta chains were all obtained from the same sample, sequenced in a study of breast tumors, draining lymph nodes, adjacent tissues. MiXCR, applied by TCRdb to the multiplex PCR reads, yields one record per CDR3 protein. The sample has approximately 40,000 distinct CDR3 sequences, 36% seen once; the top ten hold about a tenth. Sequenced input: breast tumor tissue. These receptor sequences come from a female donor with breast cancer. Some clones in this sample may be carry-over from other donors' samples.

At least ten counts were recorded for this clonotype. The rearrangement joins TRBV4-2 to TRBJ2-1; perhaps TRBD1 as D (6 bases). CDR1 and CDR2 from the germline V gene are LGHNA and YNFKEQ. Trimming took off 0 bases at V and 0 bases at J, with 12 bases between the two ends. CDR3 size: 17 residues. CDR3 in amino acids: CASSQDLGARSYNEQFF. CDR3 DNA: TGTGCCAGCAGCCAAGATTTGGGGGCCCGCTCCTACAATGAGCAGTTCTTC.

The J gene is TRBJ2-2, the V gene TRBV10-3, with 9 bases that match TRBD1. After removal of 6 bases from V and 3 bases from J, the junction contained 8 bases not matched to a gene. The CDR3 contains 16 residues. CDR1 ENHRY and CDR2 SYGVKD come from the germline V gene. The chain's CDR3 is CAISEPGQGHTGELFF. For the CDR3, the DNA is TGTGCCATCAGCGAGCCGGGACAGGGACACACCGGGGAGCTGTTTTTT.